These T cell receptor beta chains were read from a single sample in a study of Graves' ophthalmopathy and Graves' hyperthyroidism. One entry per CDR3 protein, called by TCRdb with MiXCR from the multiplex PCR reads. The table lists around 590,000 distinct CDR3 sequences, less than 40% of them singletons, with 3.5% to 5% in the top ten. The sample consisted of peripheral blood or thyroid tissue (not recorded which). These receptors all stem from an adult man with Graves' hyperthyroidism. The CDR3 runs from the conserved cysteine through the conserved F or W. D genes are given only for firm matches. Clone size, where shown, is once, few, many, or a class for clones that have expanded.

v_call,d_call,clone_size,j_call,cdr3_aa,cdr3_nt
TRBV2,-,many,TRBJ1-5,CASSPRGGFNQPQHF,TGTGCCAGCAGCCCAAGGGGAGGTTTCAATCAGCCCCAGCATTTT
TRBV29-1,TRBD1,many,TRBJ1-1,CSVSTGDRVRRNTEAFF,TGCAGCGTCTCGACGGGGGACAGGGTAAGGCGGAACACTGAAGCTTTCTTT
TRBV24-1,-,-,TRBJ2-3,CATSDQRLTDTQYF,TGTGCCACCAGTGACCAGAGACTAACAGATACGCAGTATTTT
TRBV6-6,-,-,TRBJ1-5,CASSPTFVKNYNQPQHF,TGTGCCAGCAGCCCCACTTTTGTTAAGAATTACAATCAGCCCCAGCATTTT
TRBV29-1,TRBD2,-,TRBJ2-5,CSVVREVEETQYF,TGCAGCGTGGTCCGGGAGGTAGAAGAGACCCAGTACTTC
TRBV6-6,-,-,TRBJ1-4,CASSEDAGKNEKLFF,TGTGCCAGCAGTGAAGACGCAGGGAAGAATGAAAAACTGTTTTTT
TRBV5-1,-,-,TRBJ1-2,CASSIGEGGYTF,TGCGCCAGCAGCATTGGAGAAGGGGGCTACACCTTC
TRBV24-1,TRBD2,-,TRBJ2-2,CATRDSEGLAGTGELFF,TGTGCCACCAGGGACAGCGAGGGACTAGCGGGCACCGGGGAGCTGTTTTTT
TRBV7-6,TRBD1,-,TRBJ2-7,CASSQDGQGAVCEQYF,TGTGCCAGCAGCCAAGATGGACAGGGGGCTGTCTGCGAGCAGTACTTC
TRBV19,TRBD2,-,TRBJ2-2,CASSIFGTSFAGELFF,TGTGCCAGTAGTATATTTGGGACTAGCTTCGCCGGGGAGCTGTTTTTT
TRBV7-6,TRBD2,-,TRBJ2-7,CASSTRLAGDYEQYF,TGTGCCAGCAGCACCAGACTAGCGGGGGACTACGAGCAGTACTTC
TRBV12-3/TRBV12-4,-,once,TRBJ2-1,CASRYRKGYEQFF,TGTGCCAGCAGATATCGGAAGGGGTATGAGCAGTTCTTC
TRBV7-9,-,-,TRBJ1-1,CASSLTAARQVNTEAFF,TGTGCCAGCAGCTTAACTGCGGCGAGACAGGTAAACACTGAAGCTTTCTTT
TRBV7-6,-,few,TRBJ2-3,CASSPGEGTQYF,TGTGCCAGCAGCCCAGGGGAGGGCACGCAGTATTTT
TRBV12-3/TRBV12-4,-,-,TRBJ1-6,CASSHTSGGFSSYNSPLHF,TGTGCCAGCAGTCATACTAGCGGGGGCTTTAGCTCCTATAATTCACCCCTCCACTTT
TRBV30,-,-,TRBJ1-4,CACRTDREEKLFF,TGTGCCTGCCGCACAGACCGTGAGGAAAAACTGTTTTTT
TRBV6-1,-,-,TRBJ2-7,CATLWELGYEQYF,TGTGCCACCCTGTGGGAGCTGGGCTACGAGCAGTACTTC
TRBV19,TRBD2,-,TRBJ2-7,CASSIGDGGAYNEQYF,TGTGCCAGTAGTATAGGCGACGGGGGGGCCTACAATGAGCAGTACTTC
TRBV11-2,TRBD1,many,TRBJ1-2,CASSWDRERGYTF,TGTGCCAGCAGCTGGGACAGGGAAAGGGGCTACACCTTC
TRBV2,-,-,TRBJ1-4,CASSDNNSNEKLFF,TGTGCCAGCAGCGACAATAACTCTAATGAAAAACTGTTTTTT
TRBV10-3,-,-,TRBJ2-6,CASRPGDNVLTF,TGTGCCTCACGGCCCGGGGACAACGTCCTGACTTTC
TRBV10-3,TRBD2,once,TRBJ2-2,CAIPGLGSPGELFF,TGTGCCATTCCGGGACTAGGATCTCCCGGGGAGCTGTTTTTT